This TCR beta chain comes out of a study of cytomegalovirus exposure and HLA in healthy donors. Use of 60 Vbeta and 13 Jbeta primers characterized the PCR. Data came from immunoSEQ multiplex PCR; TCRdb stores just in-frame clones and leaves some out. The repertoire includes 99,000 or so clones, about four fifths of them detected once, and approximately 3.4% sits in the top ten. CDR1 SGHNT and CDR2 YYREEE come from the germline V gene (reference sequence). The CDR3 sequence is 16 residues long. Germline trimming cut 1 base from V and 5 bases from J; bases unmatched to any gene: 3. Source material: PBMCs. The sequence derives from a male donor in good health and CMV-seropositive. V gene TRBV5-4 combines with J gene TRBJ2-2; 12 nucleotides agree with TRBD2. The CDR3 protein is CASSLSGTSGTGELFF. In DNA, the CDR3 is TGTGCCAGCAGCTTGTCAGGGACTAGCGGGACCGGGGAGCTGTTTTTT.